The 30 T cell receptor beta chains below were found in one sample sequenced in a study of cytomegalovirus exposure and HLA in healthy donors (dated by TCRdb to between 2016 and 2019). Libraries were built with the immunoSEQ multiplex PCR assay. A mixture of 60 forward primers for TCR Vbeta segments and 13 reverse primers for TCR Jbeta segments was used in the multiplex PCR. TCRdb carries this immuneACCESS record with in-frame sequences only. Its versions omit some clonotypes, under half of them owing to an unresolved V gene in the studies checked, with the rest unexplained. A total of about 120,000 clones appear in this sample, 9.5% of them only once. Roughly 3% of the sample comes from the top ten. Sequencing used PBMCs. Receptors were obtained from a man aged 30 to 39 in good health and CMV-seronegative.

This clone was detected a few times. The CDR3 loop reads CASSPRGQNSPLHF. In DNA form, the CDR3 reads TGTGCCAGCAGCCCCCGGGGTCAGAATTCACCCCTCCACTTT. The chain recombines TRBV9 with TRBJ1-6; no clear D. V gave up 4 bases and J gave up 7 bases, with 12 bases separating them. From germline, CDR1 is SGDLS and CDR2 YYNGEE. CDR3 size: 14 residues.

The chain joins TRBV27 to TRBJ2-7; D uncertain. The CDR3 runs 15 residues. V was clipped by 2 bases and J by 0 bases, with 11 bases between them. Per the germline V gene, CDR1 is MNHEY and CDR2 is SMNVEV (reference sequence). The CDR3 loop is CASSLRPYASYEQYF. The CDR3 region has the DNA TGTGCCAGCAGTTTACGCCCCTATGCCTCCTACGAGCAGTACTTC.

The V gene is TRBV4-3, the J gene TRBJ2-3, with 8 bases identical to TRBD1. The V and J ends lost 0 bases and 6 bases, in that order; junction bases with no gene match: 8. The CDR3 is 16 amino acids. Germline V gives CDR1 LGHNA, CDR2 YSLEER. The CDR3 bases are TGCGCCAGCAGCCAAGATCCGACAGGGGCCGCTGATACGCAGTATTTT. This codes for CASSQDPTGAADTQYF.

The CDR3 reads CASTITGGGYGYTF. DNA for the CDR3: TGTGCCAGCACCATAACAGGGGGCGGCTATGGCTACACCTTC. The chain joins TRBV2 to TRBJ1-2; 9 positions agree with TRBD1. V shed 7 bases, J shed 4 bases, and the junction held 7 bases outside the gene matches. The CDR3 runs to 14 residues. CDR1 SNHLY and CDR2 FYNNEI come from the germline V gene.

This clone has a handful of counts. This sequence joins TRBV6-5 and TRBJ1-1, with D perhaps matching TRBD1 (6 bases). V was shortened by 3 bases and J by 0 bases, with 14 bases between the two germline ends. The germline V gene has CDR1 MNHEY and CDR2 SVGAGI. The length of the CDR3 is 16 residues. CDR3 sequence (DNA): TGTGCCAGCAGTTATGCCGACGGACAGTTGAACACTGAAGCTTTCTTT. Translating it yields CASSYADGQLNTEAFF.

The rearrangement uses TRBV6-1 and TRBJ1-6, with 7 bases aligning to TRBD1. Germline values: CDR1 MNHNS, CDR2 SASEGT. The J segment lost 3 bases and the V segment lost 6 bases, leaving 2 bases of the junction unmatched. The CDR3 runs to 14 residues. CDR3 amino acids: CASSRDSYNSPLHF. CDR3 bases: TGTGCCAGCAGCCGGGACAGCTATAATTCACCCCTCCACTTT.

This clone was observed a handful of times. For the CDR3, the DNA is TGCGCCAGCAGCTTGGGGGGCGGGGGATACCGATCCTACGAGCAGTACTTC. Translation: CASSLGGGGYRSYEQYF. The chain has TRBV5-1 and TRBJ2-7, with 7 bases that match TRBD2. This CDR3 spans 17 amino acids. Trimming at V came to 0 bases and at J to 1 base, leaving 10 bases not matched to a gene. The germline CDR1 and CDR2 sequences are SGHRS and YFSETQ.

The CDR3: CASSEASGSYNEQFF. CDR3 coding DNA: TGTGCCAGCAGTGAAGCTAGCGGCTCCTACAATGAGCAGTTCTTC. The V gene is TRBV6-1, the J gene TRBJ2-1, with a possible D match to TRBD2 (6 bases). The length of the CDR3 is 15 residues. Germline V gene data show CDR1 as MNHNS and CDR2 as SASEGT. Trimming shortened V by 0 bases and J by 0 bases, and 6 bases separated the two germline ends.

This clone was detected a few times. The chain uses TRBV7-2 and TRBJ2-3; D is unresolved. The V gene lost 4 bases and the J gene lost 4 bases, with 12 bases spanning the gap. CDR1 is SGHTA, CDR2 FQGNSA, per germline. This CDR3 contains 14 residues. The CDR3 here is CASSSSPLPDTQYF. DNA for the CDR3: TGTGCCAGCAGCTCGAGCCCTCTCCCAGATACGCAGTATTTT.

The J gene is TRBJ2-4, the V gene TRBV5-4, with TRBD1 as a possible D gene (8 bases). V shed 7 bases and J shed 7 bases, with 15 bases lying between them. Germline lookup yields CDR1 SGHNT and CDR2 YYREEE (reference sequence). The CDR3 totals 13 residues. The CDR3 coding sequence is TGTGCCAGCCGTACAGGGGGGGGGAACATTCAGTACTTC. This sequence encodes CASRTGGGNIQYF.

This clone was counted only a few times. The J gene is TRBJ2-1, the V gene TRBV11-2, with 10 bases lining up with TRBD2. From germline, CDR1 is SGHAT and CDR2 FQNNGV. The V gene end was trimmed by 3 bases and the J gene end by 1 base; junction bases not matched to a gene: 12. The CDR3 contains 19 residues. The CDR3 nucleotides read TGTGCCAGCAGCTTCGCCTTTGGCTCTAGCGGGAGTTCCTACAATGAGCAGTTCTTC. Translating it yields CASSFAFGSSGSSYNEQFF. Full variable domain (missing parts from reference TRBV11-2 and TRBJ2-1): EAGVAQSPRYKIIEKRQSVAFWCNPISGHATLYWYQQILGQGPKLLIQFQNNGVVDDSQLPKDRFSAERLKGVDSTLKIQPAKLEDSAVYLCASSFAFGSSGSSYNEQFFGPGTRLTVL.

This clone was seen a few times. The V and J genes are TRBV5-1 and TRBJ1-6; a possible D gene is TRBD1 (5 bases). The CDR3 totals 14 residues. CDR1 is SGHRS, CDR2 YFSETQ, per germline. V was pared by 6 bases and J by 2 bases, with 9 bases between. In nucleotides, the CDR3 is TGCGCCAGCACGGGGGAGACCTATAATTCACCCCTCCACTTT. This translates into CASTGETYNSPLHF.

J is TRBJ2-2 and V is TRBV12-1; the listed D gene, TRBD1, was not tested against the DNA. TRBV12-1 is assigned pseudogene status. The CDR3 covers 15 residues. This CDR3 is CASSLGLGGGGELFF. The CDR3, as DNA: TGTGCCAGCAGCTTAGGTTTAGGGGGCGGGGGGGAGCTGTTTTTT.

There are a few counts of this clone. CDR3 nucleotides: TGTGCCACCAGTCCGGGACTTTATTCCGAGCAGTACTTC. It translates to CATSPGLYSEQYF. This chain connects TRBV15 to TRBJ2-7; D possibly corresponds to TRBD2 (6 bases). Germline CDR1 and CDR2: LNHNV and YYDKDF (reference sequence). This CDR3 region has 13 residues. V was pared by 6 bases and J by 6 bases, with 15 bases between.

The chain couples TRBV6-6 to TRBJ1-4, with TRBD1 matching 9 bases. The length of the CDR3 is 14 residues. V lost 5 bases and J lost 7; bases outside the gene matches: 5. The germline CDR1 and CDR2 sequences are MNHNY and SVGAGI (reference sequence). The CDR3 region is CASSTRQGGEKLFF. In nucleotides, the CDR3 is TGTGCCAGCAGTACTAGACAGGGGGGTGAAAAACTGTTTTTT.

The genes are TRBV19 and TRBJ2-7; 8 bases agree with TRBD1. Germline-derived CDR1 and CDR2 are LNHDA and SQIVND (reference sequence). Trimming removed 5 bases from V and 1 base from J; junction bases left unmatched: 4. The CDR3 spans 14 residues. The CDR3 loop reads CASSLRDRSYEQYF. The CDR3 DNA follows: TGTGCCAGTAGTCTCCGGGACAGGTCCTACGAGCAGTACTTC. The full variable domain, rest sourced from reference TRBV19 and TRBJ2-7, is DGGITQSPKYLFRKEGQNVTLSCEQNLNHDAMYWYRQDPGQGLRLIYYSQIVNDFQKGDIAEGYSVSREKKESFPLTVTSAQKNPTAFYLCASSLRDRSYEQYFGPGTRLTVT.

The chain combines TRBV19 with TRBJ2-2; D may be TRBD2 (5 bases). The V gene's germline CDR1 is LNHDA and CDR2 SQIVND (reference sequence). V was shortened by 3 bases and J by 7 bases, with 21 bases between the two germline ends. The CDR3 covers 17 residues. In DNA, the CDR3 is TGTGCCAGTAGTATTAGGGCCCCGGGTATAGGGAGCGGGGAGCTGTTTTTT. Its translation: CASSIRAPGIGSGELFF.

The chain carries TRBV5-1 and TRBJ2-2; 11 nucleotides line up with TRBD2. The CDR3 extends over 16 amino acids. Trimming took 2 bases from V and 4 from J; bases not matched to a gene: 4. In germline, CDR1 is SGHRS, CDR2 YFSETQ. The CDR3 nucleotides are TGCGCCAGCAGCTTATTAGCGGGAGGGGTCACCGGGGAGCTGTTTTTT. Amino acids: CASSLLAGGVTGELFF. Combining the CDR3 with reference TRBV5-1 and TRBJ2-2 gives the whole variable domain KAGVTQTPRYLIKTRGQQVTLSCSPISGHRSVSWYQQTPGQGLQFLFEYFSETQRNKGNFPGRFSGRQFSNSRSEMNVSTLELGDSALYLCASSLLAGGVTGELFFGEGSRLTVL.

With respect to this clone: One end of the junction varies from germline; a read error may be responsible. The chain uses TRBV7-9 and TRBJ2-7; 9 bases match TRBD1. In germline, CDR1 is SEHNR, CDR2 FQNEAQ (reference sequence). The CDR3 is 14 residues long. The CDR3, as DNA: TGTGCCCGCAGCTTAGGACAGGGGTCCTACGAGCAGTACTTC. Translated: CARSLGQGSYEQYF.

The V and J genes are TRBV19 and TRBJ2-3; 12 bases agree with TRBD1. This CDR3 spans 16 amino acids. The trim removed 3 bases at V and 5 bases at J, leaving 6 bases unmatched. Germline CDR1 and CDR2: LNHDA and SQIVND (reference sequence). The CDR3 DNA follows: TGTGCCAGTAGTATCCCGGGACAGGGGGCAGAAGATACGCAGTATTTT. It encodes CASSIPGQGAEDTQYF.

The chain carries TRBV4-2 and TRBJ2-7; D perhaps matches TRBD1 (5 bases). The V gene lost 0 bases and the J gene lost 0 bases, with 9 bases spanning the gap. Germline V CDR1 and CDR2: LGHNA, YNFKEQ. This CDR3 comprises 15 residues. This chain's CDR3 is CASSQDRGSSYEQYF. CDR3 bases: TGTGCCAGCAGCCAAGATAGGGGTAGCTCCTACGAGCAGTACTTC.

Only a few counts were recorded for this clone. The chain carries TRBV5-4 and TRBJ1-2; D not resolved. The CDR3 has 16 amino acids. Germline V gene data show CDR1 as SGHNT and CDR2 as YYREEE (reference sequence). Trimming removed 4 bases from V and 4 bases from J, with 20 bases in between. The CDR3 DNA reads as TGTGCCAGCAGCCCCCAAGCGGGCGGGTCCCTCTATGGCTACACCTTC. Translation gives CASSPQAGGSLYGYTF.

A few counts support this clone. The genes are TRBV19 and TRBJ2-7; 8 nucleotides match TRBD2. The germline CDR1 and CDR2 sequences are LNHDA and SQIVND (reference sequence). The CDR3 sequence is 16 residues long. J lost 2 bases, V lost 1 base, and 7 bases had no gene match. CDR3 DNA: TGTGCCAGTAGTATAGGGAAAGCGGGAGATACCTACGAGCAGTACTTC. Its translation: CASSIGKAGDTYEQYF.

The chain uses TRBV5-1 and TRBJ2-2; 10 bases fit TRBD1. This CDR3 comprises 16 residues. Unmatched junction bases numbered 6, after V lost 3 bases and J lost 4 bases. The germline V gene encodes CDR1 SGHRS and CDR2 YFSETQ. CDR3 loop: CASSSDWTGGTGELFF. The CDR3 nucleotides are TGCGCCAGCAGCTCCGACTGGACAGGGGGCACCGGGGAGCTGTTTTTT.

V usage is TRBV7-9 and J usage is TRBJ2-3, with TRBD2 matching over 7 bases. The J segment lost 3 bases and the V segment lost 4 bases, leaving 7 bases of the junction unmatched. The CDR3 totals 15 residues. CDR1 and CDR2 from the germline V gene are SEHNR and FQNEAQ (reference sequence). The CDR3 DNA reads as TGTGCCAGCAGCTACCTAGCGGCCCTTACAGATACGCAGTATTTT. Translated, it gives CASSYLAALTDTQYF.

The J gene is TRBJ1-3, the V gene TRBV7-8, with no clear D. There are 14 residues in the CDR3. The germline gives CDR1 SGHVS, CDR2 FQNEAQ. V lost 3 bases, J lost 0 bases, and 6 bases lay in between. CDR3 nucleotides: TGTGCCAGCAGCTTGGGGAGCTCTGGAAACACCATATATTTT. It specifies CASSLGSSGNTIYF.

This clone turned up a few times. This chain connects TRBV10-1 to TRBJ2-3; a possible D gene is TRBD1 (6 bases). The CDR3 is made up of 15 amino acids. V lost 2 bases to trimming and J lost 0 bases, with 9 bases between them. CDR1 is WNHNN and CDR2 is SYGVQD in the germline V gene (reference sequence). CDR3: CASSERTGSTDTQYF. DNA of the CDR3: TGCGCCAGCAGTGAGAGAACAGGGAGCACAGATACGCAGTATTTT.

This clone has a handful of counts. This chain uses TRBV12-5 with TRBJ1-2; 8 nucleotides match TRBD1. V shed 2 bases, J shed 2 bases, and the junction held 1 base outside the gene matches. Germline V gene sequence: CDR1 LGHNT, CDR2 FRNRAP. The CDR3 extends over 14 amino acids. CDR3 DNA: TGTGCTAGTGGTTTGAACAGGGGGAACTATGGCTACACCTTC. It translates to CASGLNRGNYGYTF.

The sample holds a few counts of this clone. The same CDR3 is also encoded by other DNA sequences in this sample. The chain is built from TRBV2 and TRBJ1-5; no reliable D call. V was pared by 2 bases and J by 6 bases, with 5 bases between. In germline, CDR1 is SNHLY, CDR2 FYNNEI. The CDR3 contains 12 residues. CDR3: CASSESGQPQHF. The CDR3 nucleotides read TGTGCCAGCAGTGAAAGCGGTCAGCCCCAGCATTTT.

This rearrangement joins TRBV14 to TRBJ2-7, with D perhaps TRBD2 (5 bases). The CDR3 is 14 residues long. Germline V CDR1 and CDR2: SGHDN, FVKESK. Trimming pared 4 bases from V and 4 bases from J, leaving 14 bases between. CDR3 sequence reads: CASSLHGVKYEQYF. CDR3 DNA sequence: TGTGCCAGCAGCCTTCACGGGGTGAAGTACGAGCAGTACTTC.